What follows are 7 T cell receptor beta chains derived from one specimen sequenced in a study of vaccination effects on CD4 cells after COVID-19. These receptors lack a known antigen. Measured with immunoSEQ multiplex PCR; TCRdb has only the in-frame clones, and not every one. The sample yields over 20,000 clones, roughly 74% seen once. The ViraFEST assay expanded antigen-specific CD4+ T cells with viral peptide pools before sequencing. Following culture for approximately 11 days, CD4+ T cells were isolated. Documented for the person is a PCR-confirmed SARS-CoV-2 infection occurring between March and December 2020. Sequencing was performed on CD4+ T cells from PBMCs cultured with a peptide pool, taken before COVID-19 vaccination. All receptors derive from a human donor who had a prior SARS-CoV-2 infection.

The chain recombines TRBV29-1 with TRBJ2-3; D ambiguous. The CDR3 sequence is 11 residues long. Trimming removed 4 bases from V and 8 bases from J, with 10 bases in between. Germline lookup yields CDR1 SQVTM and CDR2 ANQGSEA. The CDR3 DNA reads as TGCAGCGTTGGGCCTGTAGGTACGCAGTATTTT. It encodes CSVGPVGTQYF.

Turning to this clone: Within the sample, other DNA sequences also encode this same CDR3. DNA of the CDR3: TGTGCCAGCTCACAGGCACAGGGTTTTCGTTACGAGCAGTACTTC. The encoded protein is CASSQAQGFRYEQYF. This chain connects TRBV18 to TRBJ2-7; a weak D match, TRBD1 (6 bases). V dropped 4 bases and J dropped 4 bases, with 17 bases sitting between them. CDR3 length: 15 residues. Germline V gene sequence: CDR1 KGHSH, CDR2 LQKENI.

V and J are TRBV4-3 and TRBJ1-5, with no clear D. The CDR3 loop spans 13 amino acids. The germline CDR1 and CDR2 sequences are LGHNA and YSLEER. V was pared by 1 base and J by 5 bases, with 6 bases between. DNA of the CDR3: TGCGCCAGCAGCCAAGCGGTTCATCAGCCCCAGCATTTT. Amino acids: CASSQAVHQPQHF.

This clone is medium-sized (0.01 to 0.1%). The rearrangement links TRBV3-1 (or the pseudogene TRBV3-2) to TRBJ2-5, with TRBD2 identical over 8 bases. Germline CDR1 LGHDT, CDR2 YNNKEL (reference sequence). V dropped 0 bases and J dropped 5; count of bases not matched to a gene: 11. This CDR3 comprises 17 residues. This CDR3 is CASSQDPGREGRETQYF. The CDR3, as DNA: TGTGCCAGCAGCCAAGATCCGGGACGGGAGGGCCGGGAGACCCAGTACTTC.

The rearrangement uses TRBV7-2 and TRBJ2-1; no reliable D call. The V end was cut by 2 bases, the J end by 2 bases, with 7 bases between. The CDR3 contains 14 residues. Germline-derived CDR1 and CDR2 are SGHTA and FQGNSA. This CDR3 reads CASSLSGTYNEQFF. The CDR3 DNA is TGTGCCAGCAGCTTATCGGGCACCTACAATGAGCAGTTCTTC.

This clone was seen only a few times. The chain is built from TRBV7-2 and TRBJ2-2; D perhaps matches TRBD2 (6 bases). This CDR3 has 15 amino acids. Per germline, CDR1 SGHTA and CDR2 FQGNSA. V shed 1 base and J shed 4 bases, with 10 bases lying between them. This CDR3 is CASSLVGGTTGELFF. DNA for the CDR3: TGTGCCAGCAGCTTAGTGGGAGGTACCACCGGGGAGCTGTTTTTT.

CDR3 sequence (DNA): TGTGCCAGCAGCACCGACAGGGCGCTGGGATACAATGAGCAGTTCTTC. Translating gives CASSTDRALGYNEQFF. The V gene is TRBV11-3, the J gene TRBJ2-1; 7 positions agree with TRBD1. Unmatched junction bases numbered 11, after V lost 5 bases and J lost 4 bases. From germline, CDR1 is SGHNT and CDR2 YENEEA. This CDR3 has 16 amino acids.